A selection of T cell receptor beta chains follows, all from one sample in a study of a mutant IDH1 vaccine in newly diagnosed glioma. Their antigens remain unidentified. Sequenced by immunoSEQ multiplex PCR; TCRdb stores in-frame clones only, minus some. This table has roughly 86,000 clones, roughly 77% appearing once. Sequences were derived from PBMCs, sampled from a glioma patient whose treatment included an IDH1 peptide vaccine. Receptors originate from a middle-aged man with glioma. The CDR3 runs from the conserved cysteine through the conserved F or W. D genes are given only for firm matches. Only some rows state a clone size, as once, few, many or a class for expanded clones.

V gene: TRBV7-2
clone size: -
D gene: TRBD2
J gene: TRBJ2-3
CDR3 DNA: TGTGCCAGCAGCTTTGCCTCCGGGACTAGCGGGGGGGTGGATACGCAGTATTTT
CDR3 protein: CASSFASGTSGGVDTQYF

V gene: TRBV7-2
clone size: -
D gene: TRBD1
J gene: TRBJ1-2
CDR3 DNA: TGTGCCAGCAGCTTAGAACGACCGGGACAGGGGAATTTCTATGGCTACACCTTC
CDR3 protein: CASSLERPGQGNFYGYTF

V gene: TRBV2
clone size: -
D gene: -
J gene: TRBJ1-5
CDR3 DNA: TGTGCCAGCAGTGAAGAGGGGCTACGCCGGCATTTT
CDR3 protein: CASSEEGLRRHF

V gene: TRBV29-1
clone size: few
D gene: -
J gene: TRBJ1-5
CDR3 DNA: TGCAGCGTTGATCTGGGTCCCAATCAGCCCCAGCATTTT
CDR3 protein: CSVDLGPNQPQHF

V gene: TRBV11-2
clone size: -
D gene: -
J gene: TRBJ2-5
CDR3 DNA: TGTGCCAGCAGCCACGGTAGGGGTCAAGAGACCCAGTACTTC
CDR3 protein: CASSHGRGQETQYF

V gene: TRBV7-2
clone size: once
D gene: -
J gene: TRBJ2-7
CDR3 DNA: TGTGCCAGCAGCTTAAGGCACTTCTACGAGCAGTACTTC
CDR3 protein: CASSLRHFYEQYF

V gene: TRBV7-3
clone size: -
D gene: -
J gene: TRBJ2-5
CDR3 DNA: TGTGCCAGCAGCCCGGGACGCACGTACCAAGAGACCCAGTACTTC
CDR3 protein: CASSPGRTYQETQYF

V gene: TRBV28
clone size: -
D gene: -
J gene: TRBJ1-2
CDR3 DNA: TGTGCCAGCAGTTTAGCCCCCTATGGCTACACCTTC
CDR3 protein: CASSLAPYGYTF

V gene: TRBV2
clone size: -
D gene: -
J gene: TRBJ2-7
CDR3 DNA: TGTGCCACCTGGGCTCACACAGGGCTTTACGAGCAGTACTTC
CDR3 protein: CATWAHTGLYEQYF

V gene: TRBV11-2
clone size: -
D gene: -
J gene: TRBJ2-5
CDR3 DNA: TGTGCCAGCAGCTGGGGCCTCCAAGAGACCCAGTACTTC
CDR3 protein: CASSWGLQETQYF

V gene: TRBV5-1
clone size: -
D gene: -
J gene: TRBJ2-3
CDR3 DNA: TGCGCCAGCAGCCGGACGGGGGAGACCCCAGATACGCAGTATTTT
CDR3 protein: CASSRTGETPDTQYF

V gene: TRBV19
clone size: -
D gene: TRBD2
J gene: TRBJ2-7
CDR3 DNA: TGTGCCAGTACCCCTAGTTCGCTAGCGGGGGGCACCATGGAGCAGTACTTC
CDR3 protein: CASTPSSLAGGTMEQYF

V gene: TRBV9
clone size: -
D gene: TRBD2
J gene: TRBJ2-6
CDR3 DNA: TGTGCCAGCAAACCCGGGAGGGGGATCGACAACGTCCTGACTTTC
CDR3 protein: CASKPGRGIDNVLTF

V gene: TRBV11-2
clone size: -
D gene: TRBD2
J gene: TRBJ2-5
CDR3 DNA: TGTGCCAGCAGCTTAGATTCGAGCGGGGGGACGGAGACCCAGTACTTC
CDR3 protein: CASSLDSSGGTETQYF

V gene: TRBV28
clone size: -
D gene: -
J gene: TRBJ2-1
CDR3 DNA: TGTGCCAGCAGCGAACATCGGAGCCACAATGAGCAGTTCTTC
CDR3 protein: CASSEHRSHNEQFF

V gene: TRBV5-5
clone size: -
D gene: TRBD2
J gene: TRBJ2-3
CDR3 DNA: TGTGCCAGCAGCGCCTGGGAGGGGCGGGGCAATACGCAGTATTTT
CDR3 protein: CASSAWEGRGNTQYF

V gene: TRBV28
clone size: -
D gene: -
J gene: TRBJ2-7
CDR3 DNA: TGTGCCAGCAGCCCCATAGGGACCTACGAGCAGTACTTC
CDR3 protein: CASSPIGTYEQYF

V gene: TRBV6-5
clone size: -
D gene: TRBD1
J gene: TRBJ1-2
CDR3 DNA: TGTGCCAGCAGGTTGGACAGGGCCCATTATGGCTACACCTTC
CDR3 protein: CASRLDRAHYGYTF

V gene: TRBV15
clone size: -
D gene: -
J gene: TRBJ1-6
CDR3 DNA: TGTGCCACCCGTGCGAGGGACACACTACTTTCACCCCTCCACTTT
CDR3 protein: CATRARDTLLSPLHF

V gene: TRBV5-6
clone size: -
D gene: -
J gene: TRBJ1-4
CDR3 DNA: TGTGCCAGCACCGTCCGGTTTAACAGCCATGAAAAACTGTTTTTT
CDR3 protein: CASTVRFNSHEKLFF

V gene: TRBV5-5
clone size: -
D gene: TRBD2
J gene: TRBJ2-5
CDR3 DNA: TGTGCCAGCAGCTTGGACGGGCGGGAGGGCCTAAAGACCCAGTACTTC
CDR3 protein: CASSLDGREGLKTQYF

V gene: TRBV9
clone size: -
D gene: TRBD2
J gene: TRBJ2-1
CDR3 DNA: TGTGCCAGCAGCGCGGGGGGTGGGAAAAATGAGCAGTTCTTC
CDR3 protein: CASSAGGGKNEQFF

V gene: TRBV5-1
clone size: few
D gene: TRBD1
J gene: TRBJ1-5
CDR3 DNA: TGCGCCAGCAGCCTGGACAGGAATCAGCCCCAGCATTTT
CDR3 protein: CASSLDRNQPQHF

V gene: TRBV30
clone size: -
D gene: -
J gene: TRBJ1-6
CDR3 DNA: TGTGCCTGGAGCCCGGGACGGGTAAATTCACCCCTCCACTTT
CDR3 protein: CAWSPGRVNSPLHF

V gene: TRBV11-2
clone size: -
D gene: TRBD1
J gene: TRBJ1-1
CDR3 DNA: TGTGCCAGCAGCTTAGGTGTGGGACAGAGGGGTTCTTTCTTT
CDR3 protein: CASSLGVGQRGSFF

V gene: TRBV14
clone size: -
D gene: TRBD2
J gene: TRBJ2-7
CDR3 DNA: TGTGCCAGCACCAATACCGGCGGGAGGGCCACCTACGAGCAGTACTTC
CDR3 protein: CASTNTGGRATYEQYF